This T cell receptor beta chain is drawn from a study of T cell responses to AZD1222 COVID-19 vaccine. The CDR3 is made up of 16 amino acids. Germline V lookup: CDR1 SGHRS, CDR2 YFSETQ. V lost 0 bases, J lost 0 bases, and 4 bases stayed unmatched. The repertoire was sequenced with immunoSEQ multiplex PCR; TCRdb's copy has only in-frame clones and lacks some. The data contain about 110,000 clones, 86% of them singletons. Sequences were derived from peripheral blood, sampled on day 0 of AZD1222 vaccination. This clonotype was sampled from an adult in good health. The chain employs TRBV5-1 and TRBJ2-7; 9 positions agree with TRBD1. The CDR3 is CASSLDRGPSSYEQYF. CDR3 DNA sequence: TGCGCCAGCAGCTTGGACAGGGGGCCAAGCTCCTACGAGCAGTACTTC.